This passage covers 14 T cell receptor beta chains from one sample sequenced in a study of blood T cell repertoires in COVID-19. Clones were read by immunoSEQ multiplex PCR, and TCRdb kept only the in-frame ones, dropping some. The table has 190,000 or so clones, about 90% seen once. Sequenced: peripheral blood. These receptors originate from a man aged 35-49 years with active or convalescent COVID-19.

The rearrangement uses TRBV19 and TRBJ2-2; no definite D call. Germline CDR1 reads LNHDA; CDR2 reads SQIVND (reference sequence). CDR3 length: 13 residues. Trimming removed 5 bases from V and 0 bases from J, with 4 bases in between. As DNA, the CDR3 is TGTGCCAGTAGTCCAGCGAACACCGGGGAGCTGTTTTTT. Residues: CASSPANTGELFF.

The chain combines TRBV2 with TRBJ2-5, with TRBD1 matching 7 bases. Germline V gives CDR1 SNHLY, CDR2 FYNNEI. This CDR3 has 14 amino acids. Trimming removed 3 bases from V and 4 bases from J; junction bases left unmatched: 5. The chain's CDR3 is CASSDGQGVETQYF. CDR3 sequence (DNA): TGTGCCAGCAGTGATGGGCAGGGGGTAGAGACCCAGTACTTC.

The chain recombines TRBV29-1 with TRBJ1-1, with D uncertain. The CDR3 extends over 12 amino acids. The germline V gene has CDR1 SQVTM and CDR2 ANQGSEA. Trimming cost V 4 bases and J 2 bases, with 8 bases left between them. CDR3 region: CSVGSSNTEAFF. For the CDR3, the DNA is TGCAGCGTTGGGAGTTCAAACACTGAAGCTTTCTTT.

Written as DNA, the CDR3 is TGTGCCATCAGCTTGGACTCAGACAATGAGCAGTTCTTC. Translating it yields CAISLDSDNEQFF. This chain connects TRBV10-3 to TRBJ2-1, with a tentative D call TRBD2 (5 bases). V lost 6 bases, J lost 5 bases, and 11 bases lay in between. Germline values: CDR1 ENHRY, CDR2 SYGVKD. The CDR3 has 13 amino acids.

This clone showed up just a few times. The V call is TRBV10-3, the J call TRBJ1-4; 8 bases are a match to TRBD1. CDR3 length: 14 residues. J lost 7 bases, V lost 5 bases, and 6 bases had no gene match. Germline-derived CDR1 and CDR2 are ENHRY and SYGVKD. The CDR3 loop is CAISPGGAGEKLFF. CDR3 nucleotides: TGTGCCATCAGTCCAGGGGGCGCGGGTGAAAAACTGTTTTTT.

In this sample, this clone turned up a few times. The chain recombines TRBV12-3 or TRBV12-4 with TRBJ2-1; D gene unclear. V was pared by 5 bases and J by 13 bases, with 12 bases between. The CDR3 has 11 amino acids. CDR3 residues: CASSPRLLQFF. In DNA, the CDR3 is TGTGCCAGCAGTCCGAGACTGCTACAGTTCTTC.

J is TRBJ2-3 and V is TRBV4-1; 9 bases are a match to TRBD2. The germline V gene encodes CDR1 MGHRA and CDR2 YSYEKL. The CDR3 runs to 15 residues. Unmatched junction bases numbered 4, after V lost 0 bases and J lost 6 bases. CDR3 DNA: TGCGCCAGCAGCCAAGATGGCGGGGGGGGCGATACGCAGTATTTT. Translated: CASSQDGGGGDTQYF.

In nucleotides, the CDR3 is TGCAGCGTGGCCGGGACACGCAATCAGCCCCAGCATTTT. This encodes CSVAGTRNQPQHF. The chain recombines TRBV29-1 with TRBJ1-5, with D possibly being TRBD1 (6 bases). Germline CDR1 is SQVTM and CDR2 is ANQGSEA. The CDR3 has 13 residues. V gave up 6 bases and J gave up 2 bases, with 11 bases separating them.

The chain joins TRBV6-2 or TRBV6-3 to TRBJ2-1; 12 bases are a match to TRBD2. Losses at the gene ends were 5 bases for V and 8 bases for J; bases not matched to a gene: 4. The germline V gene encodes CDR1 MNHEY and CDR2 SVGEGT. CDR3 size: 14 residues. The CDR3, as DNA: TGTGCCAGCAGTCGGACTAGCGGGGTAGATGAGCAGTTCTTC. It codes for CASSRTSGVDEQFF.

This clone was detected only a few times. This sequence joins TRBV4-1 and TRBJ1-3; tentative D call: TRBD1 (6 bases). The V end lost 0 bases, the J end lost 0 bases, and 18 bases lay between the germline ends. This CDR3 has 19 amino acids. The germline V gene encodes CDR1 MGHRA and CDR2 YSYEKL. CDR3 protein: CASSQETGWRYDSGNTIYF. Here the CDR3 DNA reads TGCGCCAGCAGCCAAGAAACAGGGTGGAGATATGACTCTGGAAACACCATATATTTT.

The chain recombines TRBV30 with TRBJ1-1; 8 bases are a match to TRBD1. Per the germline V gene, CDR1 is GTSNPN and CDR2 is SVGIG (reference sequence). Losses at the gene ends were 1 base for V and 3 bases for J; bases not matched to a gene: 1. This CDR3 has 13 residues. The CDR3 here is CAWSGTGYTEAFF. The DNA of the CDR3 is TGTGCCTGGAGTGGGACAGGGTACACTGAAGCTTTCTTT.

CDR3 coding DNA: TGTGCCTGGAGTGTAATGGGGGGTTTGAACACTGAAGCTTTCTTT. Protein sequence: CAWSVMGGLNTEAFF. J is TRBJ1-1 and V is TRBV30; tentatively, D is TRBD1 (5 bases). The CDR3 spans 15 residues. CDR1 and CDR2 from the germline V gene are GTSNPN and SVGIG (reference sequence). Deletions cut 0 bases from V and 0 bases from J, with 11 bases between.

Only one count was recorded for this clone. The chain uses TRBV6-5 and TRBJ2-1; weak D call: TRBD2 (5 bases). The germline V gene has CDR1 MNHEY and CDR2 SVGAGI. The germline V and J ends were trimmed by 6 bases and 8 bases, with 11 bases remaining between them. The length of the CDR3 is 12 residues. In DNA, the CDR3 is TGTGCCAGCAGCTCGGGGAAGTATGAGCAGTTCTTC. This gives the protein CASSSGKYEQFF.

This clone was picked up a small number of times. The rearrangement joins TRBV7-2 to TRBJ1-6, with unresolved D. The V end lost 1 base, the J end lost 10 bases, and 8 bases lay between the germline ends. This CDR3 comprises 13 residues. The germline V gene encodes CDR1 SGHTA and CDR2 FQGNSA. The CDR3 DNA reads TGTGCCAGCAGCTTAGATGCTCGGTCACCCCTCCACTTT. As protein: CASSLDARSPLHF.